What follows is one T cell receptor beta chain and its context. What it binds is unknown. When replicate PCRs were run on sorted subsets, they used 200 to 250 ng DNA, tens of thousands of T cell genomes. Data came from immunoSEQ multiplex PCR; TCRdb stores just in-frame clones and leaves some out. The sample includes about 2.5 million clones, 85% to 95% of them seen just once. Healthy adults negative for HIV, lacking recent acute infections or vaccinations, served as donors. This entry is derived from a study of shared clonotypes between healthy human individuals. Points from the study as a whole: Approximately 4.5% was the fraction of naive CD4 clonotypes found shared across several donors.

There are 14 residues in the CDR3. Germline V gives CDR1 SGHDT, CDR2 YYEEEE. V dropped 2 bases and J dropped 8; count of bases not matched to a gene: 5. Material: naive CD4+ T cells from PBMCs. Subset reported: CD45RA+ positively selected. V gene TRBV5-6 combines with J gene TRBJ2-3; 10 bases align to TRBD2. The TCR sequence derives from a man aged 18 to 35 in good health. Some clones in this sample may be carry-over from other donors' samples. The CDR3 loop is CASSLPAGGSTQYF. The DNA of the CDR3 is TGTGCCAGCAGCTTACCAGCGGGAGGGAGTACGCAGTATTTT.